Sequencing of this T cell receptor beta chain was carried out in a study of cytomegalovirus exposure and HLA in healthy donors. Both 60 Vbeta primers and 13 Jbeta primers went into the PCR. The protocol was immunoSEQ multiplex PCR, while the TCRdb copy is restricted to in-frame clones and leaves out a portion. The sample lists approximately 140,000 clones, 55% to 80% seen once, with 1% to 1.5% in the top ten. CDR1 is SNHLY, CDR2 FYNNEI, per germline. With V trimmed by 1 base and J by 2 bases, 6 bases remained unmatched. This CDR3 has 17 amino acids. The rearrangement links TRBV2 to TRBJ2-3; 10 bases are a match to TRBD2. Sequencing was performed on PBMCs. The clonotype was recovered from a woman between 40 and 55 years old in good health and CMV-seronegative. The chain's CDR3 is CASSEGLAGLLTDTQYF. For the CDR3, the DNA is TGTGCCAGCAGTGAAGGACTAGCGGGCCTTCTCACAGATACGCAGTATTTT.